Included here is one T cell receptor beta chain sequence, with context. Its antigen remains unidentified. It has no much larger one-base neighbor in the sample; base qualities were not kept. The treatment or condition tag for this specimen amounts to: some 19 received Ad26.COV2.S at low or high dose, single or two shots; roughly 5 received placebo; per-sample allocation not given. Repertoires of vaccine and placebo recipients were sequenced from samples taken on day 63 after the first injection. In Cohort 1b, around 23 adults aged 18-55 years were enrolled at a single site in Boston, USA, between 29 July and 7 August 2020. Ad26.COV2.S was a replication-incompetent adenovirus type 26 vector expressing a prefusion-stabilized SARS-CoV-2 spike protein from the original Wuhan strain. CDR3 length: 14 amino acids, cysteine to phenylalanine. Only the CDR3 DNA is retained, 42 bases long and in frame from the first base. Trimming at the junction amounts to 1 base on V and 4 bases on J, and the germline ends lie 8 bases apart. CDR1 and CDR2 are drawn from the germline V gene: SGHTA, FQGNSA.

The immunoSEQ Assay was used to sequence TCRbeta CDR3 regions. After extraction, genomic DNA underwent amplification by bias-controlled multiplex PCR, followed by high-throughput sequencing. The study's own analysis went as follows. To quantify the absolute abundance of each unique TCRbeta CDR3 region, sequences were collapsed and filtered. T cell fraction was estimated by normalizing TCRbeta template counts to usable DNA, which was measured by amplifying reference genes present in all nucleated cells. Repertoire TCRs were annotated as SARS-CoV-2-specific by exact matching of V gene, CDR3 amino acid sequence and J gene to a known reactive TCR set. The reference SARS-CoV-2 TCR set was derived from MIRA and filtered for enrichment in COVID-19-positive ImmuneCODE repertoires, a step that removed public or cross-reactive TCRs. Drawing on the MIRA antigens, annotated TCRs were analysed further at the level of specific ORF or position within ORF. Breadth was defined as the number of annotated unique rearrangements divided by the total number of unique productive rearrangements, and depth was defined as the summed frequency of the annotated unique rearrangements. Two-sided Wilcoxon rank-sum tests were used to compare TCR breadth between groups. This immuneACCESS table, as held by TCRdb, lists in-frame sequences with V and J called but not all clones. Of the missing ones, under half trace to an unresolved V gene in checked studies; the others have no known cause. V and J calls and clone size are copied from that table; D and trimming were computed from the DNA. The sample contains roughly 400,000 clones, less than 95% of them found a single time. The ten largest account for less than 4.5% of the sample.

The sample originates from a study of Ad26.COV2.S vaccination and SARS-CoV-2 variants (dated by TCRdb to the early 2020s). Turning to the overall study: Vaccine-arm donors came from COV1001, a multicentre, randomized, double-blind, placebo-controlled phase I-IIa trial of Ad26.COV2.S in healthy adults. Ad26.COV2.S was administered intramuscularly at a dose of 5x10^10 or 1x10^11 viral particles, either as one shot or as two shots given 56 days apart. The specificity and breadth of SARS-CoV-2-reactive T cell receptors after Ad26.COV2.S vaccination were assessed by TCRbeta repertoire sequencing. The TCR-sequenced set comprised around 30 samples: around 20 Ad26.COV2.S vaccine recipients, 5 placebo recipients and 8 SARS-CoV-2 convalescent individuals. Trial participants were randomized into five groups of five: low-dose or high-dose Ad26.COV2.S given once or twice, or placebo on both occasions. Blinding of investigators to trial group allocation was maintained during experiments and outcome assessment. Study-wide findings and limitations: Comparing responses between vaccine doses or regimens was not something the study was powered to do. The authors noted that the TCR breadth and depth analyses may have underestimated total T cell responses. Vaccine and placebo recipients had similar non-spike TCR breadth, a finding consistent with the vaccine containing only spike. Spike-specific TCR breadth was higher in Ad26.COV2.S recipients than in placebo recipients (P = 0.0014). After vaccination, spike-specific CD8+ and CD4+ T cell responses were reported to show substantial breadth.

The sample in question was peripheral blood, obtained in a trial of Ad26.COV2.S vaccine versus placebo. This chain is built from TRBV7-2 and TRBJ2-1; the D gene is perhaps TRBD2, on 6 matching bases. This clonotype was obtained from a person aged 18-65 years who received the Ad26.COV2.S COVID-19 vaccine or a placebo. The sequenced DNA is TGTGCCAGCAGCTTAGGCCGGGAGTACAATGAGCAGTTCTTC. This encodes CASSLGREYNEQFF.